This T cell receptor (beta chain) was found in a study of T cell responses to AZD1222 COVID-19 vaccine. Assay used: immunoSEQ multiplex PCR; TCRdb lists only in-frame clones, some missing. Among approximately 92,000 clones listed, approximately 90% were seen once. Germline CDR1 is MNHEY and CDR2 is SVGAGI. The CDR3 extends over 12 amino acids. V shed 9 bases and J 3 bases; nucleotides not matched to a gene: 3. The sequencing here drew on peripheral blood, taken on day 0 of AZD1222 vaccination. V gene TRBV6-5 combines with J gene TRBJ2-3; 7 nucleotides align to TRBD2. This sequence was found in an adult in good health. The CDR3 loop reads CASQRGTDTQYF. CDR3 bases: TGTGCCAGTCAGCGGGGTACAGATACGCAGTATTTT.